This T cell receptor beta chain was retrieved from a study of blood T cells in healthy people across ages. Study results and limitations: Getting older went along with TCR beta diversity per million T cells dropping roughly linearly.

To note about this clonotype: Its antigen is still unknown.

The CDR3 is 15 residues long. Germline loops: CDR1 SQVTM, CDR2 ANQGSEA. V was cut by 6 bases and J by 2 bases, with 18 bases left in between. A second PCR, run for about 7 to 11 cycles, used a sample-barcoded 5' primer plus a J-beta primer mix. TCRdb passed the 5' RACE reads through MiXCR, listing each CDR3 protein once. Here the sample spans about 670,000 distinct CDR3 sequences, 40% to 65% being singletons. This clonotype originated in an elderly woman in good health. The chain is built from TRBV29-1 and TRBJ2-3; possible D gene TRBD2, 5 bases. The source material was blood. The CDR3 DNA reads as TGCAGCGTCAGGAGGTCTCTTTCTCCCACAGATACGCAGTATTTT. As protein: CSVRRSLSPTDTQYF.